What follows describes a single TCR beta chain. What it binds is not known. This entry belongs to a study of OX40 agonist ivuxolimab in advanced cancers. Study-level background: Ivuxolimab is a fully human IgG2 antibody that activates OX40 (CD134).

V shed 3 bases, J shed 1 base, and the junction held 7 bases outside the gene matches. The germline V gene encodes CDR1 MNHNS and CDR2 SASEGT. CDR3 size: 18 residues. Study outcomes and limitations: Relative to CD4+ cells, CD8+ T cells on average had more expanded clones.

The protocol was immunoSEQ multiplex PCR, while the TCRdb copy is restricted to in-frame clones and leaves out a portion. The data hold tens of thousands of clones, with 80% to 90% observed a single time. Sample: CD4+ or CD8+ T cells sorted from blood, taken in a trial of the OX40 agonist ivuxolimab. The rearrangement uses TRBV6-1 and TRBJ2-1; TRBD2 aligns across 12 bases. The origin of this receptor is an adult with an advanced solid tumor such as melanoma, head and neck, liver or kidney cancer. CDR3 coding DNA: TGTGCCAGCAGTGACAGAGGACTAGCGGGATTTTCCTACAATGAGCAGTTCTTC. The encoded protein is CASSDRGLAGFSYNEQFF.